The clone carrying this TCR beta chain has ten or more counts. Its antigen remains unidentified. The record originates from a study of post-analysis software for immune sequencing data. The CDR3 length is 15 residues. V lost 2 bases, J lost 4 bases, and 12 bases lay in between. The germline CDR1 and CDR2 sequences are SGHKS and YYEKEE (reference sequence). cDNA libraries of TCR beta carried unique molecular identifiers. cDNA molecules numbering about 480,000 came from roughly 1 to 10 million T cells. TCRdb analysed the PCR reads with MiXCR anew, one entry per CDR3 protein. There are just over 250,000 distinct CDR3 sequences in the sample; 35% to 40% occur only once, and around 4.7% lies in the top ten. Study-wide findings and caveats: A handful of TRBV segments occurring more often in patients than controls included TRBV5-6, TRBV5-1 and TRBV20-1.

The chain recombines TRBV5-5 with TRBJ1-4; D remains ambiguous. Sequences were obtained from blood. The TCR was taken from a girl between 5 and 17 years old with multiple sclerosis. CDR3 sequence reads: CASSFTSGLNEKLFF. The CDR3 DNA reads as TGTGCCAGCAGCTTCACATCAGGACTTAATGAAAAACTGTTTTTT.